This T cell receptor (beta chain) came from a study of CD8 T cells in Susac syndrome. Study-level results: The CD4+ T cell repertoires in Susac syndrome did not show any clonal expansion.

Random hexamers were used to reverse transcribe the RNA input (about 0.5 to 1 ug). TCRdb called the immunoSEQ multiplex PCR reads again in MiXCR, with one record for every CDR3 protein. The sample lists about 140,000 distinct CDR3 sequences; approximately 95% were seen once. A word on this clonotype: The antigen remains undetermined.

The CDR3 covers 13 residues. The V end lost 5 bases, the J end lost 5 bases, and 15 bases lay between the germline ends. Germline-derived CDR1 and CDR2 are DFQATT and SNEGSKA (reference sequence). The sequenced sample was CD4+ T cells from PBMCs. The sequence was obtained from a human donor with Susac syndrome. The chain employs TRBV20-1 and TRBJ1-2, with no clear D. The CDR3 protein is CSAPLDSLYGYTF. DNA for the CDR3: TGCAGTGCTCCCCTCGATTCTTTATATGGCTACACCTTC.